This entry describes one TCR beta chain. In the authors' methods: Reference gene primer amplification gave estimated nucleated cell counts. Assay used: immunoSEQ multiplex PCR; TCRdb lists only in-frame clones, some missing. V, J and clone size are those of that table, while D and trimming were read from the DNA. Of 95,000 to 110,000 clones listed, around nine tenths are singletons. This CDR3 has 14 residues. The germline V gene encodes CDR1 SGHDT and CDR2 YYEEEE. The V gene end was trimmed by 4 bases and the J gene end by 12 bases; junction bases not matched to a gene: 12. The data stem from a study of blood T cell repertoires in COVID-19. Study background: Acute-phase and convalescent COVID-19 samples originated in the United States, Italy and Spain. From T cells, B-cell-depleted T cells, or PBMCs came the material, which was cDNA or gDNA.

The chain links TRBV5-6 to TRBJ1-2; 10 positions match TRBD1. What was sequenced was peripheral blood. This receptor was taken from a man aged 45-65 years in a cohort sampled during active COVID-19. In DNA, the CDR3 is TGTGCCAGCAGCATGTTCCGGGACAGGGGTACAAACACCTTC. It translates to CASSMFRDRGTNTF.